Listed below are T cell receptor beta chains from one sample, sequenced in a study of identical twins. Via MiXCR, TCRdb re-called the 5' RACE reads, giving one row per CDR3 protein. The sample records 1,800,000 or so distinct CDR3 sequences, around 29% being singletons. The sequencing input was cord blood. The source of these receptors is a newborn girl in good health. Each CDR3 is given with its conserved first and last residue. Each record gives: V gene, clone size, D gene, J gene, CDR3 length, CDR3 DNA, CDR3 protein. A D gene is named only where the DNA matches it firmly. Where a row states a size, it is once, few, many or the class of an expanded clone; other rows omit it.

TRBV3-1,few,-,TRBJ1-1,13,TGTGCCAGCAGCCAGGCAGGGTACACTGAAGCTTTCTTT,CASSQAGYTEAFF
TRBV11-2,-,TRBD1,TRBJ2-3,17,TGTGCCAGCAGCTTAGATCGGGGGACAGGGGGCACAGATACGCAGTATTTT,CASSLDRGTGGTDTQYF
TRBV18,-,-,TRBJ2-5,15,TGTGCCAGCTCACCACTCCGGGGATTCCAAGAGACCCAGTACTTC,CASSPLRGFQETQYF
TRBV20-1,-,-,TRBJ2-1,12,TGCAGTGCTATGACATCCGAGTATGAGCAGTTCTTC,CSAMTSEYEQFF
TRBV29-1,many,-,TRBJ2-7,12,TGCAGCGTTGAATCTTCCTCCTACGAGCAGTACTTC,CSVESSSYEQYF
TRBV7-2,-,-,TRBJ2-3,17,TGTGCCAGCAGCTTAGAGGGTCTAGCGATTCGCGCAGATACGCAGTATTTT,CASSLEGLAIRADTQYF
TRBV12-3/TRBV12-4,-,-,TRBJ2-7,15,TGTGCCAGCAGTTTAAGTACAAGACGGGACTACGAGCAGTACTTC,CASSLSTRRDYEQYF
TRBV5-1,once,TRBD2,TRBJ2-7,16,TGCGCCAGCAGCTTGTACGCGGGAGTTATCCACAATGAGCAGTACTTC,CASSLYAGVIHNEQYF
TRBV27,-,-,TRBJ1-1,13,TGTGCCAGCAGTTCTACCGTTCACACTGAAGCTTTCTTT,CASSSTVHTEAFF
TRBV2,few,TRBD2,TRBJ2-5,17,TGTGCCAGCAGTCGCCCACTAGCGGGAGCGCTCCAAGAGACCCAGTACTTC,CASSRPLAGALQETQYF
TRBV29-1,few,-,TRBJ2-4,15,TGCAGCGTGCAGAAAATGATGTTAGCCAAAAACATTCAGTACTTC,CSVQKMMLAKNIQYF
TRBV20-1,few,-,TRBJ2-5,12,TGCAGTGCTAGCCCTAGGGGCGAGACCCAGTACTTC,CSASPRGETQYF
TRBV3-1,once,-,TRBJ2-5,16,TGTGCCAGCAGCCATGAGGGGCTTCATCGCAGCAATGAGCAGTACTTC,CASSHEGLHRSNEQYF
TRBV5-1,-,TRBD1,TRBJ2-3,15,TGCGCCAGCAGCTTCACCGGGACAGGGGTAGATACGCAGTATTTT,CASSFTGTGVDTQYF
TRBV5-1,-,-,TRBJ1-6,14,TGCGCCAGCAGCAGCGGACAGACCAATTCACCCCTCCACTTT,CASSSGQTNSPLHF
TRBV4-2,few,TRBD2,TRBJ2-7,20,TGTGCCAGCAGCCTAAACGTACAGACTAGCGGGAGGGCGGGCTCCTACGAGCAGTACTTC,CASSLNVQTSGRAGSYEQYF
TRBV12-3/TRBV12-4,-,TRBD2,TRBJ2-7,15,TGTGCCAGCAGTTTACAGGCGGGAGTGGGTTACGAGCAGTACTTC,CASSLQAGVGYEQYF
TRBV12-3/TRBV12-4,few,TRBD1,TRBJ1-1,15,TGTGCCAGCAGTGCCCCCGGACAGGGGAACACTGAAGCTTTCTTT,CASSAPGQGNTEAFF
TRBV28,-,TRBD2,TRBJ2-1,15,TGTGCCAGCAGACCCGGGACTACCTATGGCCATGAGCAGTTCTTC,CASRPGTTYGHEQFF
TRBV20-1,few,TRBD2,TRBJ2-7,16,TGCAGTGCCGCCGGACTAGCGGGAGATCAGTCCTACGAGCAGTACTTC,CSAAGLAGDQSYEQYF
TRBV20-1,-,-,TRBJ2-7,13,TGCAGTGCTAGTGGCTACGGGACCTACGAGCAGTACTTC,CSASGYGTYEQYF
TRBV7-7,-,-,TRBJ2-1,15,TGTGCCAGCAGCCCGGGGTTAGGAGGGTTGGATGAGCAGTTCTTC,CASSPGLGGLDEQFF
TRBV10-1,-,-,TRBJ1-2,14,TGCGCCAGCAGTGAGTCGTACAGGGACTATGGCTACACCTTC,CASSESYRDYGYTF
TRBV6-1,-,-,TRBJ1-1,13,TGTGCCAGCAGTTTTCTACAGAACACTGAAGCTTTCTTT,CASSFLQNTEAFF
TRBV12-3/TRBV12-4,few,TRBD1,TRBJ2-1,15,TGTGCCAGCAGTTTTGGGACAGGGGACTACAATGAGCAGTTCTTC,CASSFGTGDYNEQFF
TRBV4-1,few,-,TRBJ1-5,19,TGCGCCAGCAGCCAAGTTTTTGGAAGCCTTAGGGACAGCAATCAGCCCCAGCATTTT,CASSQVFGSLRDSNQPQHF
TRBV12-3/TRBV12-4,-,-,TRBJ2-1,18,TGTGCCAGCAGTTTCCTATTAGGCTCCCCGGTTCTAAACAATGAGCAGTTCTTC,CASSFLLGSPVLNNEQFF
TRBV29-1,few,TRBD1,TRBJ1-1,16,TGCAGCGGGACAGGGGGCGGGAGGGGTTCGGACACTGAAGCTTTCTTT,CSGTGGGRGSDTEAFF
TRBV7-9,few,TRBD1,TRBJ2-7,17,TGTGCCAGCAGCACTAGGGCCGGGGACAGGGGGTCCTACGAGCAGTACTTC,CASSTRAGDRGSYEQYF
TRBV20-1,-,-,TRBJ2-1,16,TGCAGTGCTAGAGGCCGACCGGGGCTAGCAATGGGTGAGCAGTTCTTC,CSARGRPGLAMGEQFF
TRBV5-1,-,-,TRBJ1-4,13,TGCGCCAGCAGCGGGGAGGGTCAAGAAAAACTGTTTTTT,CASSGEGQEKLFF
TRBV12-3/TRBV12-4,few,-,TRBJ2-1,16,TGTGCCAGCAGCACTCGACAGACGAGCTCCTACAATGAGCAGTTCTTC,CASSTRQTSSYNEQFF
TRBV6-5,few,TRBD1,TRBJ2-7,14,TGTGCCAGCAGTTACGGTAGACAGGGCTACGAGCAGTACTTC,CASSYGRQGYEQYF
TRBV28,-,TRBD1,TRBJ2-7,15,TGTGCCAGCAGTTTATACCGGACAGGGGGCAGCGAGCAGTACTTC,CASSLYRTGGSEQYF
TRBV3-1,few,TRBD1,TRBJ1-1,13,TGTGCCAGCAGTCGACAGGGAAGTGGGAAAGCTTTCTTT,CASSRQGSGKAFF
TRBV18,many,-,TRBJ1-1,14,TGTGCCAGCAGCCCAGGTGGAATGAACACTGAAGCTTTCTTT,CASSPGGMNTEAFF
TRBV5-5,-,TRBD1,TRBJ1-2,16,TGTGCCAGCAGCCAAAGGGAGGGGGCGTTCCTGGAAGGCTACACCTTC,CASSQREGAFLEGYTF
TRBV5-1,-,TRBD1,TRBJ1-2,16,TGCGCCAGCAGCTTGGAAGCGCAGGGGGCTAACTATGGCTACACCTTC,CASSLEAQGANYGYTF
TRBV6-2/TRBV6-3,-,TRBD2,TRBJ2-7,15,TGTGCCAGCAGTTATGAAACGGGAGGAATGTACGAGCAGTACTTC,CASSYETGGMYEQYF
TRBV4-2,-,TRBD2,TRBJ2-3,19,TGTGCCAGCAGCCAAGCGCTCCAGGGCGGGAGGCTCTGGACAGATACGCAGTATTTT,CASSQALQGGRLWTDTQYF
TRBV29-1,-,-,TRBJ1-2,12,TGCAGCGTTGAAGGAACGAAAAGTGGCTACACCTTC,CSVEGTKSGYTF
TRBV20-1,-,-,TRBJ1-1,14,TGCAGTGCTAGACGAGGGGCCATGAACACTGAAGCTTTCTTT,CSARRGAMNTEAFF
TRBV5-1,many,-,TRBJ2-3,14,TGCGCCAGCAGCTTGGTTCCGAGCCCAGATACGCAGTATTTT,CASSLVPSPDTQYF
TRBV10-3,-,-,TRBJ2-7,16,TGTGCCATCCGGGCCCCTGAACGGGGTGACTCCTACGAGCAGTACTTC,CAIRAPERGDSYEQYF
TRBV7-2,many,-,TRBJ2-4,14,TGTGCCAGCAGCCCTATAGCGGATAAAAACATTCAGTACTTC,CASSPIADKNIQYF
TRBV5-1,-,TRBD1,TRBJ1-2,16,TGCGCCAGCAGCTCCTCCTTAGGACAGGTTAACTATGGCTACACCTTC,CASSSSLGQVNYGYTF